The 19 T cell receptor beta chains presented below share a single source sample, sequenced in a study of cytomegalovirus exposure and HLA in healthy donors. PCR employed 60 Vbeta and 13 Jbeta primers. The assay was immunoSEQ multiplex PCR, and TCRdb's table has in-frame clones only and misses some. The repertoire has about 180,000 clones, around 80% of them found once; the top ten carry about 2.1%. The sample taken for sequencing was PBMCs. The receptors shown here come from a young woman in good health and CMV-seronegative.

In DNA form, the CDR3 reads TGCGCCAGCAGCCAAGTCAGTTATAAGGAGCTGTTTTTT. Amino acids: CASSQVSYKELFF. J is TRBJ2-2 and V is TRBV4-1; no reliable D call. Germline lookup yields CDR1 MGHRA and CDR2 YSYEKL. The CDR3 extends over 13 amino acids. The V end lost 1 base, the J end lost 10 bases, and 10 bases lay between the germline ends.

The chain joins TRBV27 to TRBJ2-7, with 9 positions matching TRBD2. V was clipped by 7 bases and J by 4 bases; unmatched bases: 11. CDR3 size: 15 residues. Germline values: CDR1 MNHEY, CDR2 SMNVEV (reference sequence). This chain's CDR3 is CASTPRMSGGYEQYF. DNA for the CDR3: TGTGCCAGCACTCCCCGGATGAGCGGGGGGTACGAGCAGTACTTC.

For the CDR3, the DNA is TGTGCCAGCAGCTTGCCGGGCACGGCGGGCGGGGAGCTGTTTTTT. Translating it yields CASSLPGTAGGELFF. The chain uses TRBV5-6 and TRBJ2-2, with D tentatively TRBD2 (5 bases). This CDR3 comprises 15 residues. Trimming took off 1 base at V and 7 bases at J, with 14 bases between the two ends. Germline loops: CDR1 SGHDT, CDR2 YYEEEE.

J is TRBJ1-1 and V is TRBV5-1, with D possibly TRBD1 on 6 matching bases. The germline V and J ends were trimmed by 2 bases and 2 bases, with 10 bases remaining between them. Germline V gives CDR1 SGHRS, CDR2 YFSETQ. The CDR3 length is 14 residues. The CDR3 loop is CASSLQGSNTEAFF. CDR3 sequence (DNA): TGCGCCAGCAGCTTACAGGGATCTAACACTGAAGCTTTCTTT.

Only a few counts were recorded for this clone. This sequence joins TRBV5-8 and TRBJ1-5; 8 bases align to TRBD1. The V gene end was trimmed by 2 bases and the J gene end by 5 bases; junction bases not matched to a gene: 9. This CDR3 is built from 16 residues. From germline, CDR1 is SGHTS and CDR2 YDEGEE. CDR3 region: CASSLDSGGGYQPQHF. CDR3 in DNA: TGTGCCAGCAGCTTAGATTCAGGGGGCGGATATCAGCCCCAGCATTTT.

On this clone itself: Germline and junction disagree at one end, which may indicate a read error. J is TRBJ2-7 and V is TRBV27; 9 bases line up with TRBD2. This CDR3 contains 15 residues. Germline values: CDR1 MNHEY, CDR2 SMNVEV (reference sequence). The CDR3, as DNA: TGTGCCAGCACTCCCCGGATGAGCGGGGGGTACGAGCAGTCCTTC. Its translation is CASTPRMSGGYEQSF.

This chain connects TRBV7-2 to TRBJ1-1; D is unresolved. Trimming took 1 base from V and 1 from J, leaving 10 bases between them. From germline, CDR1 is SGHTA and CDR2 FQGNSA. The CDR3 covers 15 residues. The CDR3 bases are TGTGCCAGCAGCTTAGGAACGAGTTGGAACACTGAAGCTTTCTTT. As protein: CASSLGTSWNTEAFF.

This sequence joins TRBV6-1 and TRBJ2-5; 10 bases line up with TRBD2. The V segment lost 2 bases and the J segment 1 base; nucleotides outside the gene matches: 4. CDR3 length equals 16 residues. Germline V gene sequence: CDR1 MNHNS, CDR2 SASEGT. CDR3 amino acids: CASSELAGALQETQYF. CDR3 nucleotides: TGTGCCAGCAGTGAACTAGCGGGGGCCCTCCAAGAGACCCAGTACTTC.

This rearrangement joins TRBV4-2 to TRBJ1-2, with 9 bases aligning to TRBD1. Germline loops: CDR1 LGHNA, CDR2 YNFKEQ. The CDR3 is 17 residues long. The trim removed 0 bases at V and 5 bases at J, leaving 10 bases unmatched. In nucleotides, the CDR3 is TGTGCCAGCAGCCAAGATTCTTCAGACAGGGGGGAATATGGCTACACCTTC. Protein: CASSQDSSDRGEYGYTF.

The rearrangement joins TRBV4-1 to TRBJ1-1; 7 nucleotides match TRBD1. Germline V CDR1 and CDR2: MGHRA, YSYEKL. This CDR3 is 14 amino acids long. V gave up 3 bases and J gave up 2 bases; unmatched junction bases: 3. The chain's CDR3 is CASSQDRINTEAFF. For the CDR3, the DNA is TGCGCCAGCAGCCAGGACAGGATAAACACTGAAGCTTTCTTT.

This clone has only one observation. This sequence joins TRBV2 and TRBJ2-5; D is possibly TRBD2 (6 bases). CDR1 and CDR2 (germline): SNHLY, FYNNEI. Deletions cut 4 bases from V and 1 base from J, with 13 bases between. The CDR3 runs to 15 residues. The CDR3 sequence is CASSGGGVRQETQYF. The CDR3 nucleotides read TGTGCCAGCAGTGGGGGCGGGGTGCGCCAAGAGACCCAGTACTTC.

This clone has only a few counts. The chain joins TRBV6-1 to TRBJ1-1; D not resolved. Germline V gene lookup returns CDR1 MNHNS and CDR2 SASEGT. This CDR3 contains 10 residues. The germline V and J ends were trimmed by 5 bases and 7 bases, with 5 bases remaining between them. The CDR3 bases are TGTGCCAGCAGTAGGAGTGAAGCTTTCTTT. Encoded protein: CASSRSEAFF.

J is TRBJ1-4 and V is TRBV9, with D possibly matching TRBD1 (6 bases). This CDR3 is built from 15 residues. Trimming cost V 7 bases and J 3 bases, with 16 bases left between them. CDR1 is SGDLS, CDR2 YYNGEE, per germline. CDR3 nucleotide sequence: TGTGCCAGCTCCTTTAGGGACACCTCTAATGAAAAACTGTTTTTT. This gives the protein CASSFRDTSNEKLFF.

This chain connects TRBV27 to TRBJ1-2, with a weak D call TRBD1 (6 bases). Germline V lookup: CDR1 MNHEY, CDR2 SMNVEV (reference sequence). V lost 5 bases to trimming and J lost 5 bases, with 15 bases between them. This CDR3 is 14 amino acids long. This CDR3 is CASSITGFTYGYTF. CDR3 DNA sequence: TGTGCCAGCAGTATTACAGGGTTCACGTATGGCTACACCTTC.

V usage is TRBV9 and J usage is TRBJ1-5; D uncertain. V was clipped by 4 bases and J by 4 bases, with 21 bases between them. The CDR3 sequence is 17 residues long. Germline lookup yields CDR1 SGDLS and CDR2 YYNGEE. Here the CDR3 DNA reads TGTGCCAGCAGCAAGGACGCTGGAGGCGCCCTAAATCAGCCCCAGCATTTT. This encodes CASSKDAGGALNQPQHF.

V and J are TRBV7-8 and TRBJ2-2; unclear D gene. The CDR3 has 16 amino acids. Germline CDR1 and CDR2: SGHVS and FQNEAQ. Trimming stripped 5 bases from V and 4 bases from J, with 17 bases between. The CDR3 is CASSDEWSEGTGELFF. The CDR3 bases are TGTGCCAGCAGCGACGAATGGAGCGAAGGCACCGGGGAGCTGTTTTTT. The full variable domain, its missing parts supplied by reference TRBV7-8 and TRBJ2-2, is GAGVSQSPRYKVAKRGQDVALRCDPISGHVSLFWYQQALGQGPEFLTYFQNEAQLDKSGLPSDRFFAERPEGSVSTLKIQRTQQEDSAVYLCASSDEWSEGTGELFFGEGSRLTVL.

Comments on this clone: One end of the junction is discordant with germline, which a read error may explain. CDR3 nucleotide sequence: TGTGCTAGCAGCTTGGGGGGGGCACCCTACACAGATACGCAGTATTTT. This sequence encodes CASSLGGAPYTDTQYF. The V gene is TRBV7-7, the J gene TRBJ2-3, with TRBD2 as a possible D gene (7 bases). Per germline, CDR1 SSHAT and CDR2 FNYEAQ (reference sequence). The CDR3 consists of 16 residues. Using reference TRBV7-7 and TRBJ2-3 for the parts outside the CDR3, the full variable domain is GAGVSQSPRYKVTKRGQDVTLRCDPISSHATLYWYQQALGQGPEFLTYFNYEAQPDKSGLPSDRFSAERPEGSISTLTIQRTEQRDSAMYRCASSLGGAPYTDTQYFGPGTRLTVL.

The table lists this clone with a few counts. The rearrangement uses TRBV29-1 and TRBJ1-1; TRBD1 matches 7 bases. The CDR3 contains 14 residues. V lost 6 bases to trimming and J lost 4 bases; unmatched junction nucleotides: 11. CDR1 and CDR2 (germline): SQVTM, ANQGSEA. CDR3 loop: CSVTAGTAGTEAFF. The CDR3 DNA reads as TGCAGCGTAACAGCAGGGACAGCCGGCACTGAAGCTTTCTTT. The whole variable domain, remainder taken from reference TRBV29-1 and TRBJ1-1, is SAVISQKPSRDICQRGTSLTIQCQVDSQVTMMFWYRQQPGQSLTLIATANQGSEATYESGFVIDKFPISRPNLTFSTLTVSNMSPEDSSIYLCSVTAGTAGTEAFFGQGTRLTVV.

The chain joins TRBV6-5 to TRBJ2-7; TRBD1 aligns across 8 bases. Germline V gene data show CDR1 as MNHEY and CDR2 as SVGAGI. With V trimmed by 3 bases and J by 1 base, 5 bases remained unmatched. There are 15 residues in the CDR3. CDR3 DNA sequence: TGTGCCAGCAGTTATGGGACAGGTTATTCCTACGAGCAGTACTTC. Translation gives CASSYGTGYSYEQYF.